These 25 T cell receptor beta chains were sequenced from one sample in a study of cytomegalovirus exposure and HLA in healthy donors. Only in-frame clones appear in the TCRdb table, and some are missing; sequencing was by immunoSEQ multiplex PCR. The sample gives 150,000 to 200,000 clones, about 80% of which show up once; around 6.7% is in the top ten. Sequenced: PBMCs. The receptors here all came from a man younger than 35 in good health and CMV-seropositive.

This clone was observed a single time. The chain is built from TRBV25-1 and TRBJ2-7; D remains unclear. Trimming shortened V by 1 base and J by 8 bases, and 6 bases separated the two germline ends. This CDR3 is 11 amino acids long. The germline gives CDR1 MGHDK, CDR2 SYGVNS. DNA of the CDR3: TGTGCCAGCAGTGAATCTGCTAAGCAGTACTTC. This codes for CASSESAKQYF.

This sequence joins TRBV5-8 and TRBJ2-5; weak D call: TRBD2 (5 bases). Trimming took off 2 bases at V and 4 bases at J, with 12 bases between the two ends. This CDR3 spans 14 amino acids. Germline V lookup: CDR1 SGHTS, CDR2 YDEGEE. CDR3 sequence: CASSLRGMVETQYF. CDR3 bases: TGTGCCAGCAGCTTACGAGGGATGGTAGAGACCCAGTACTTC.

This chain joins TRBV28 and TRBJ1-5; 7 nucleotides agree with TRBD1. Germline V gene sequence: CDR1 MDHEN, CDR2 SYDVKM. With 4 bases clipped from V and 0 bases from J, the junction kept 6 bases outside the gene matches. The CDR3 runs 16 residues. CDR3 sequence reads: CASSSSQGGSNQPQHF. In DNA, the CDR3 is TGTGCCAGCAGTTCATCGCAGGGGGGTAGCAATCAGCCCCAGCATTTT.

The V and J genes are TRBV6-1 and TRBJ1-1; D ambiguous. The CDR3 is made up of 12 amino acids. Trimming shortened V by 3 bases and J by 0 bases, and 2 bases separated the two germline ends. Germline CDR1 and CDR2: MNHNS and SASEGT. CDR3 region: CASSDMNTEAFF. The CDR3 region has the DNA TGTGCCAGCAGTGACATGAACACTGAAGCTTTCTTT.

The chain recombines TRBV27 with TRBJ1-1; 8 bases line up with TRBD1. V dropped 3 bases and J dropped 5; count of bases not matched to a gene: 11. Germline assignment: CDR1 MNHEY and CDR2 SMNVEV (reference sequence). This CDR3 spans 16 amino acids. The CDR3 bases are TGTGCCAGCAGTTTTACAGGGGGGCGGTGGGGGACTGAAGCTTTCTTT. This sequence encodes CASSFTGGRWGTEAFF.

V usage is TRBV5-8 and J usage is TRBJ1-5, with D possibly TRBD1 on 5 matching bases. The CDR3 spans 13 residues. Germline loops: CDR1 SGHTS, CDR2 YDEGEE. Trimming removed 6 bases from V and 3 bases from J, with 10 bases in between. CDR3: CASNRQYNQPQHF. The CDR3 region has the DNA TGTGCCAGCAATAGACAGTACAATCAGCCCCAGCATTTT.

The V and J genes are TRBV30 and TRBJ2-3; 7 bases are a match to TRBD2. The CDR3 is 13 amino acids. The junction had 8 bases not matched to a gene; V was cut back by 5 bases and J by 6 bases. The germline V gene encodes CDR1 GTSNPN and CDR2 SVGIG (reference sequence). Here the CDR3 DNA reads TGTGCCTGGGGAGGACTAGTAGGGGATACGCAGTATTTT. Protein sequence: CAWGGLVGDTQYF. Combining the CDR3 with reference TRBV30 and TRBJ2-3 gives the whole variable domain SQTIHQWPATLVQPVGSPLSLECTVEGTSNPNLYWYRQAAGRGLQLLFYSVGIGQISSEVPQNLSASRPQDRQFILSSKKLLLSDSGFYLCAWGGLVGDTQYFGPGTRLTVL.

A single count supports this clone. The CDR3 loop is CASTRDSFSYNEQFF. In DNA, the CDR3 is TGCGCCAGCACCCGGGACAGCTTCTCCTACAATGAGCAGTTCTTC. The V gene is TRBV4-3, the J gene TRBJ2-1; 7 bases match TRBD1. Germline-derived CDR1 and CDR2 are LGHNA and YSLEER. Trimming took 7 bases from V and 0 from J; bases not matched to a gene: 6. The CDR3 has 15 amino acids.

The chain employs TRBV7-8 and TRBJ2-7, with D unclear. Trimming took 0 bases from V and 3 from J, leaving 6 bases between them. The CDR3 consists of 13 residues. Germline V gives CDR1 SGHVS, CDR2 FQNEAQ. Written as DNA, the CDR3 is TGTGCCAGCAGCTTAGCGGCAGTCTACGAGCAGTACTTC. It codes for CASSLAAVYEQYF.

This chain uses TRBV6-1 with TRBJ2-7, with TRBD2 matching over 7 bases. The CDR3 has 16 residues. The V gene end was trimmed by 1 base and the J gene end by 6 bases; junction bases not matched to a gene: 12. Germline CDR1 and CDR2: MNHNS and SASEGT. CDR3: CASSEGWTRVLGEQYF. The CDR3 region has the DNA TGTGCCAGCAGTGAAGGTTGGACTAGGGTGTTGGGCGAGCAGTACTTC.

The genes are TRBV30 and TRBJ1-2; D call uncertain. This CDR3 has 11 amino acids. The germline V gene encodes CDR1 GTSNPN and CDR2 SVGIG (reference sequence). V dropped 7 bases and J dropped 1 base, with 7 bases sitting between them. In nucleotides, the CDR3 is TGTGCCTCCGGGATTAACTATGGCTACACCTTC. Amino acids: CASGINYGYTF.

In this sample, this clone turned up a few times. The gene calls are TRBV7-9 and TRBJ2-7; 7 positions agree with TRBD1. With 3 bases clipped from V and 10 bases from J, the junction kept 15 bases outside the gene matches. CDR1 and CDR2 from the germline V gene are SEHNR and FQNEAQ (reference sequence). This CDR3 comprises 15 residues. The CDR3 is CASSLGLGQVNSQYF. The CDR3 nucleotides read TGTGCCAGCAGCTTGGGCCTCGGACAGGTAAATTCCCAGTACTTC.

This chain connects TRBV28 to TRBJ2-7; TRBD2 agrees at 8 bases. V shed 6 bases and J 0 bases; nucleotides not matched to a gene: 4. CDR1 is MDHEN and CDR2 is SYDVKM in the germline V gene. CDR3 length equals 14 residues. The CDR3 sequence: CASSPGGSSYEQYF. As DNA, the CDR3 is TGTGCCAGCAGCCCGGGAGGGAGCTCCTACGAGCAGTACTTC.

The CDR3 loop reads CASSSRDRERDTQYF. CDR3 nucleotides: TGCGCCAGCAGCAGCCGGGACAGGGAGAGAGATACGCAGTATTTT. The chain combines TRBV5-1 with TRBJ2-3; 9 nucleotides agree with TRBD1. Per germline, CDR1 SGHRS and CDR2 YFSETQ. The CDR3 covers 15 residues. The J segment lost 5 bases and the V segment lost 4 bases, leaving 8 bases of the junction unmatched.

This clone was recorded only once. The chain combines TRBV6-1 with TRBJ2-7, with TRBD2 matching 7 bases. Germline CDR1 and CDR2: MNHNS and SASEGT. V dropped 8 bases and J dropped 2; count of bases not matched to a gene: 9. The CDR3 is made up of 14 amino acids. The CDR3 region is CASGILAQPYEQYF. CDR3 in DNA: TGTGCCAGCGGTATACTAGCGCAACCCTACGAGCAGTACTTC.

The genes are TRBV5-1 and TRBJ2-1, with unresolved D. In germline, CDR1 is SGHRS, CDR2 YFSETQ. The CDR3 is 12 residues long. Between the trimmed V and J ends, which lost 6 bases and 0 bases, there was a span of 4 bases. The CDR3 loop is CASINSYNEQFF. For the CDR3, the DNA is TGCGCCAGCATTAACTCCTACAATGAGCAGTTCTTC.

The V gene is TRBV27, the J gene TRBJ1-1; D remains unclear. V shed 4 bases and J shed 5 bases, with 11 bases lying between them. Germline V CDR1 and CDR2: MNHEY, SMNVEV (reference sequence). The length of the CDR3 is 13 residues. DNA for the CDR3: TGTGCCAGCAGTTACCGCGTCGGTACTGAAGCTTTCTTT. The encoded protein is CASSYRVGTEAFF.

The V call is TRBV9, the J call TRBJ2-7, with 8 bases fitting TRBD2. Germline CDR1 and CDR2: SGDLS and YYNGEE. This CDR3 is 14 amino acids long. V lost 6 bases to trimming and J lost 0 bases; unmatched junction nucleotides: 5. The CDR3 DNA is TGTGCCAGCAATCGGGAGGGCAGCTCCTACGAGCAGTACTTC. Its protein is CASNREGSSYEQYF. The complete variable domain, with remaining parts taken from reference TRBV9 and TRBJ2-7, reads DSGVTQTPKHLITATGQRVTLRCSPRSGDLSVYWYQQSLDQGLQFLIQYYNGEERAKGNILERFSAQQFPDLHSELNLSSLELGDSALYFCASNREGSSYEQYFGPGTRLTVT.

The chain employs TRBV30 and TRBJ2-7; D possibly corresponds to TRBD1 (6 bases). V was pared by 0 bases and J by 7 bases, with 13 bases between. The germline CDR1 and CDR2 sequences are GTSNPN and SVGIG (reference sequence). The CDR3 extends over 13 amino acids. The CDR3 here is CAWSVAGAREQYF. DNA for the CDR3: TGTGCCTGGAGTGTCGCAGGGGCGCGGGAGCAGTACTTC.

The chain links TRBV5-6 to TRBJ2-7, with 7 bases lining up with TRBD1. This CDR3 is 14 amino acids long. The germline V gene has CDR1 SGHDT and CDR2 YYEEEE. Trimming took 4 bases from V and 3 from J; bases not matched to a gene: 7. Written as DNA, the CDR3 is TGTGCCAGCAGCCCACAGGGGATCCTCTACGAGCAGTACTTC. The encoded protein is CASSPQGILYEQYF.

V and J are TRBV5-4 and TRBJ2-7; the match to TRBD1 covers 9 bases. Germline CDR1 SGHNT, CDR2 YYREEE (reference sequence). The CDR3 runs to 17 residues. With V trimmed by 3 bases and J by 6 bases, 16 bases remained unmatched. The CDR3: CASSWGGDRVVRSEQYF. CDR3 coding DNA: TGTGCCAGCAGCTGGGGGGGGGACAGGGTGGTAAGGAGCGAGCAGTACTTC.

About this clone itself: Mismatch with germline at one junction end may stem from a read error. The rearrangement links TRBV30 to TRBJ1-2; TRBD1 might be the D (6 bases). The CDR3 has 9 amino acids. Germline CDR1 is GTSNPN and CDR2 is SVGIG (reference sequence). The CDR3 coding sequence is TGTGCCTGGGACAGACAGGCCCTTTTC. Translating it yields CAWDRQALF.

This chain joins TRBV19 and TRBJ2-1; maybe TRBD2 (6 bases). Trimming left V 5 bases short and J 10 bases short, with 21 bases between. Germline CDR1 is LNHDA and CDR2 is SQIVND (reference sequence). This CDR3 has 15 amino acids. In nucleotides, the CDR3 is TGTGCCAGTAGTCCCAGTAGCGGCTCCGGGCGGGAGCAGTTCTTC. Its translation: CASSPSSGSGREQFF.

The V gene is TRBV28, the J gene TRBJ1-2; 7 nucleotides agree with TRBD1. With 10 bases clipped from V and 3 bases from J, the junction kept 8 bases outside the gene matches. CDR3 length: 13 residues. Germline V gene data show CDR1 as MDHEN and CDR2 as SYDVKM. The CDR3 coding sequence is TGTGCCAACGCCGTCGGGACAGACTATGGCTACACCTTC. Amino acids: CANAVGTDYGYTF.

The genes are TRBV7-6 and TRBJ2-5, with D maybe TRBD2 (5 bases). CDR1 is SGHVS and CDR2 is FNYEAQ in the germline V gene. The CDR3 covers 14 residues. Trimming left V 5 bases short and J 3 bases short, with 13 bases between. CDR3 region: CASSPTDGEETQYF. For the CDR3, the DNA is TGTGCCAGCAGCCCCACGGACGGGGAAGAGACCCAGTACTTC.